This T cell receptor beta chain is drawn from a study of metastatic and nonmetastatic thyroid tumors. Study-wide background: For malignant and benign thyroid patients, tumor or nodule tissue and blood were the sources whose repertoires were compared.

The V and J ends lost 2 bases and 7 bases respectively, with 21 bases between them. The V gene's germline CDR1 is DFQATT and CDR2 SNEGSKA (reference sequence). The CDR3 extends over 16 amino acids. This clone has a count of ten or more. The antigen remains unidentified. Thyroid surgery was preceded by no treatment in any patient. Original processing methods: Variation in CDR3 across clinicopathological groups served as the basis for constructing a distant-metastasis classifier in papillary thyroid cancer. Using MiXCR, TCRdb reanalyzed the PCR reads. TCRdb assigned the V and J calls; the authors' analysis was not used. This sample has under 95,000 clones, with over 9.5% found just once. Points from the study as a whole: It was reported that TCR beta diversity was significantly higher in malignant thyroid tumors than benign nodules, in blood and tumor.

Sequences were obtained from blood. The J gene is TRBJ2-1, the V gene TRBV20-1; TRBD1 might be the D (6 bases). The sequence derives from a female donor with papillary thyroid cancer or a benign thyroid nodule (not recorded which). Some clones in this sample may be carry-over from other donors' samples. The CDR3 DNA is TGCAGTGCTAGAATAGGGGGTCAGGGCGGTCGTAATGAGCAGTTCTTC. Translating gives CSARIGGQGGRNEQFF.